The next 21 T cell receptor beta chains were all read from a single sample in a study of follicular helper T cells after annual influenza vaccination. The assay was immunoSEQ multiplex PCR, and TCRdb's table has in-frame clones only and misses some. The table lists over 4,500 clones, 82% of them singletons. Regarding time point: 2015-2016 season, pre-vaccination. The sequencing used CXCR5+ CD38- circulating T follicular helper cells from blood, collected on the day of influenza vaccination. As for subset: circulating Tfh, non-naive CD4+CXCR5+PD-1+ (ICOS+CD38+ or ICOS-CD38-). The receptors here all came from an adult who received the influenza vaccine.

The sample holds a few counts of this clone. The gene calls are TRBV7-6 and TRBJ2-5; TRBD1 might be the D (5 bases). The CDR3 sequence is 14 residues long. Germline loops: CDR1 SGHVS, CDR2 FNYEAQ. V lost 2 bases to trimming and J lost 4 bases, with 11 bases between them. This chain's CDR3 is CASSLSGWGETQYF. The CDR3 region has the DNA TGTGCCAGCAGCTTATCAGGGTGGGGAGAGACCCAGTACTTC.

This chain joins TRBV5-6 and TRBJ1-4, with 10 bases fitting TRBD1. CDR1 and CDR2 from the germline V gene are SGHDT and YYEEEE. V shed 3 bases, J shed 7 bases, and the junction held 12 bases outside the gene matches. This CDR3 has 17 amino acids. The DNA for the CDR3 is TGTGCCAGCAGCTCCCGGTGGAAGACAGGGGGCCGTGAAAAACTGTTTTTT. It encodes CASSSRWKTGGREKLFF.

The rearrangement joins TRBV2 to TRBJ1-4; D gene unclear. The germline V and J ends were trimmed by 5 bases and 4 bases, with 2 bases remaining between them. This CDR3 is built from 11 residues. Germline assignment: CDR1 SNHLY and CDR2 FYNNEI. CDR3 nucleotide sequence: TGTGCCAGCAGTTATAATGAAAAACTGTTTTTT. It translates to CASSYNEKLFF.

This rearrangement joins TRBV7-2 to TRBJ2-1, with D maybe TRBD2 (7 bases). The CDR3 contains 14 residues. Germline V gene sequence: CDR1 SGHTA, CDR2 FQGNSA. Trimming stripped 5 bases from V and 8 bases from J, with 16 bases between. CDR3 region: CASSPGEGVDEQFF. In DNA, the CDR3 is TGTGCCAGCAGCCCCGGGGAGGGGGTTGATGAGCAGTTCTTC.

J is TRBJ1-5 and V is TRBV19; D may be TRBD1 (5 bases). V gave up 5 bases and J gave up 2 bases, with 19 bases separating them. CDR1 is LNHDA and CDR2 is SQIVND in the germline V gene (reference sequence). The CDR3 sequence is 17 residues long. The DNA of the CDR3 is TGTGCCAGTAGTCCCGGACGGGGGGGGATAGGCAATCAGCCCCAGCATTTT. This codes for CASSPGRGGIGNQPQHF.

The chain employs TRBV19 and TRBJ1-2; the D gene is possibly TRBD1 (6 bases). The length of the CDR3 is 15 residues. Germline V CDR1 and CDR2: LNHDA, SQIVND (reference sequence). V lost 7 bases to trimming and J lost 6 bases, with 21 bases between them. The CDR3 DNA reads TGTGCCAGTAATCCCGCCACGGACAGAGCCCATGGCTACACCTTC. Its protein is CASNPATDRAHGYTF.

The chain joins TRBV6-5 to TRBJ1-5; D gene unclear. V was trimmed by 2 bases and J by 2 bases, leaving 7 bases between them. CDR1 is MNHEY and CDR2 is SVGAGI in the germline V gene. The CDR3 has 14 amino acids. The CDR3: CASSYASRNQPQHF. The CDR3 DNA sequence: TGTGCCAGCAGTTACGCGTCCCGCAATCAGCCCCAGCATTTT.

This sequence joins TRBV4-3 and TRBJ2-3, with a weak D call TRBD1 (6 bases). The V gene's germline CDR1 is LGHNA and CDR2 YSLEER. The CDR3 sequence is 15 residues long. Trimming removed 0 bases from V and 5 bases from J, with 12 bases in between. The CDR3 DNA follows: TGCGCCAGCAGCCAAGATCTAGGGGGAATAGATACGCAGTATTTT. Amino acids: CASSQDLGGIDTQYF.

This chain connects TRBV18 to TRBJ1-5; D remains unclear. The ends were cut back, 4 bases at V and 5 bases at J, with 12 bases in the middle. The length of the CDR3 is 14 residues. Germline loops: CDR1 KGHSH, CDR2 LQKENI. The DNA of the CDR3 is TGTGCCAGCTCACAGGGATTGACCGATCAGCCCCAGCATTTT. Translating it yields CASSQGLTDQPQHF.

The V gene is TRBV21-1, the J gene TRBJ1-1. TRBV21-1 is annotated as a pseudogene. The CDR3 is 14 amino acids. CDR3 loop: CASSLKRSDTEAFF. CDR3 DNA sequence: TGTGCCAGCAGCCTCAAAAGGTCCGACACTGAAGCTTTCTTT.

This chain joins TRBV19 and TRBJ1-6; no definite D call. V was trimmed by 1 base and J by 7 bases, leaving 8 bases between them. The CDR3 is 14 amino acids. CDR1 and CDR2 from the germline V gene are LNHDA and SQIVND (reference sequence). CDR3 region: CASSIAPGNSPLHF. The CDR3 nucleotides are TGTGCCAGTAGTATAGCTCCCGGGAATTCACCCCTCCACTTT.

The J gene is TRBJ1-5, the V gene TRBV19; TRBD1 agrees at 7 bases. Germline V gene lookup returns CDR1 LNHDA and CDR2 SQIVND (reference sequence). The CDR3 has 14 residues. V lost 10 bases to trimming and J lost 2 bases; unmatched junction nucleotides: 8. CDR3: CATKVGTGNQPQHF. The CDR3 DNA reads TGTGCCACCAAAGTAGGGACAGGCAATCAGCCCCAGCATTTT.

This chain uses TRBV19 with TRBJ2-3; D is possibly TRBD1 (6 bases). This CDR3 has 12 residues. CDR1 is LNHDA, CDR2 SQIVND, per germline (reference sequence). The V end was cut by 6 bases, the J end by 9 bases, with 13 bases between. The DNA of the CDR3 is TGTGCCAGTAGCCTTGCAGGGGTCACGCAGTATTTT. Amino acid sequence: CASSLAGVTQYF.

This clone was counted a few times. V gene TRBV25-1 combines with J gene TRBJ2-7, with TRBD1 identical over 8 bases. V lost 6 bases and J lost 7; bases outside the gene matches: 8. Germline values: CDR1 MGHDK, CDR2 SYGVNS. The CDR3 sequence is 13 residues long. CDR3 bases: TGTGCCAGCAGCGTAAGGACAGGGAGGGAGCAGTACTTC. This translates into CASSVRTGREQYF.

This sequence joins TRBV6-6 and TRBJ1-1; no clear D. The CDR3 spans 10 residues. Germline V lookup: CDR1 MNHNY, CDR2 SVGAGI (reference sequence). Trimming removed 6 bases at V and 3 bases at J, with 2 bases between. The CDR3 protein is CASRYTEAFF. CDR3 DNA: TGTGCCAGCAGATACACTGAAGCTTTCTTT.

The rearrangement links TRBV7-2 to TRBJ1-1, with a weak D call TRBD1 (6 bases). The CDR3 totals 14 residues. V lost 8 bases and J lost 4, with 17 bases in between. Germline V gene lookup returns CDR1 SGHTA and CDR2 FQGNSA. The CDR3 region has the DNA TGTGCCAGCGTACCCGGGGGCCACGTCACTGAAGCTTTCTTT. Its protein product is CASVPGGHVTEAFF.

This clone occurred once. The rearrangement joins TRBV7-3 to TRBJ1-1, with 11 nucleotides matching TRBD1. CDR1 SGHTA and CDR2 FQGTGA come from the germline V gene. The CDR3 has 15 residues. J gave up 6 bases and V 5 bases, and 8 bases lay outside the gene matches. The CDR3 bases are TGTGCCAGCAGCGCCCGGACAGGGGGCGACGCTGAAGCTTTCTTT. Its protein is CASSARTGGDAEAFF.

The rearrangement joins TRBV7-6 to TRBJ2-7; no clear D. The CDR3 totals 14 residues. Trimming pared 5 bases from V and 4 bases from J, leaving 15 bases between. Germline V gene sequence: CDR1 SGHVS, CDR2 FNYEAQ. CDR3 sequence reads: CASSPGRSAYEQYF. The CDR3 nucleotides read TGTGCCAGCAGCCCAGGACGGTCCGCGTACGAGCAGTACTTC.

This chain uses TRBV5-8 with TRBJ2-7; 9 bases are a match to TRBD2. CDR1 is SGHTS and CDR2 is YDEGEE in the germline V gene. Trimming cost V 7 bases and J 2 bases; bases outside gene matches: 7. The CDR3 extends over 14 amino acids. The CDR3: CASLERGAPYEQYF. CDR3 bases: TGTGCCAGCTTAGAGCGGGGGGCCCCCTACGAGCAGTACTTC. Drawing the rest from reference TRBV5-8 and TRBJ2-7, the complete variable domain is EAGVTQSPTHLIKTRGQQATLRCSPISGHTSVYWYQQALGLGLQFLLWYDEGEERNRGNFPPRFSGRQFPNYSSELNVNALELEDSALYLCASLERGAPYEQYFGPGTRLTVT.

The chain joins TRBV13 to TRBJ1-6; a possible D gene is TRBD1 (6 bases). Germline V gene sequence: CDR1 PRHDT, CDR2 FYEKMQ (reference sequence). The CDR3 is made up of 13 amino acids. Trimming took 5 bases from V and 9 from J, leaving 11 bases between them. In nucleotides, the CDR3 is TGTGCCAGCAGCGGGGGGGCCAGTTCACCCCTCCACTTT. Translating it yields CASSGGASSPLHF.

This clone turned up a few times. This chain joins TRBV7-9 and TRBJ2-1; D unclear. CDR3 length: 12 residues. Trimming shortened V by 3 bases and J by 10 bases, and 10 bases separated the two germline ends. CDR1 is SEHNR, CDR2 FQNEAQ, per germline (reference sequence). The CDR3 region has the DNA TGTGCCAGCAGCTTGGAGTCGCGGGAGCAGTTCTTC. This gives the protein CASSLESREQFF. Complete variable domain (other parts from reference TRBV7-9 and TRBJ2-1): DTGVSQNPRHKITKRGQNVTFRCDPISEHNRLYWYRQTLGQGPEFLTYFQNEAQLEKSRLLSDRFSAERPKGSFSTLEIQRTEQGDSAMYLCASSLESREQFFGPGTRLTVL.